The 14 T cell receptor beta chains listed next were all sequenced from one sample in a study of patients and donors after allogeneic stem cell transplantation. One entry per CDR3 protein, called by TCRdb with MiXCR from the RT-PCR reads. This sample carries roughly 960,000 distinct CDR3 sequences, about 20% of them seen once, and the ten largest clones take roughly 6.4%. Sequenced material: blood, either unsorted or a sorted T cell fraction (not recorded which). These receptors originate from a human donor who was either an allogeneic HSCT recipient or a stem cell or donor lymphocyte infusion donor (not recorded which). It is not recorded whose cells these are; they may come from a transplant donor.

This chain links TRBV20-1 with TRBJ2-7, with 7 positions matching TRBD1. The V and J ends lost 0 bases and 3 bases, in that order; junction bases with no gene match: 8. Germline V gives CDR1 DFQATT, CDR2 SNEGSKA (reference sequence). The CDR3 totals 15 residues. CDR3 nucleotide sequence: TGCAGTGCTAGAGATAAAAATCCAGGGGGCTACGAGCAGTACTTC. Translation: CSARDKNPGGYEQYF.

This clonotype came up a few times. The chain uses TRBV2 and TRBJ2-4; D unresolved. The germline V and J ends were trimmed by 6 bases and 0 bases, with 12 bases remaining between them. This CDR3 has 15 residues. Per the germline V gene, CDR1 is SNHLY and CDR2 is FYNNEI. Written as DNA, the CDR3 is TGTGCCAGCAGCGTAGACTCGTCAGCCAAAAACATTCAGTACTTC. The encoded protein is CASSVDSSAKNIQYF.

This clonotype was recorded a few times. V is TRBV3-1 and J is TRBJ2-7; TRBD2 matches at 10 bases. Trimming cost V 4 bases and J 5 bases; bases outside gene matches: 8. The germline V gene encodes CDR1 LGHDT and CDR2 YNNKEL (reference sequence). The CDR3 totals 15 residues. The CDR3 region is CASSPRASGRNEQYF. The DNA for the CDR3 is TGTGCCAGCAGCCCCAGAGCTAGCGGGAGAAACGAGCAGTACTTC.

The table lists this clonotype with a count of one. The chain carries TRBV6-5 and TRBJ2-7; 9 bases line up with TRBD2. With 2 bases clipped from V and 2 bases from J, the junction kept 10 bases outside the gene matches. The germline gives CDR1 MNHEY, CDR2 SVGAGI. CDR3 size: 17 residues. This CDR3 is CASSYPASGALAYEQYF. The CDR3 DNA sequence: TGTGCCAGCAGTTACCCGGCTAGCGGGGCTTTAGCCTACGAGCAGTACTTC.

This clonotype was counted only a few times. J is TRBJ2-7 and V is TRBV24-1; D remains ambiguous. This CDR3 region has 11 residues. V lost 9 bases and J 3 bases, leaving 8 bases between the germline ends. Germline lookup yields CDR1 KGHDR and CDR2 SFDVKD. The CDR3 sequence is CATSHGYEQYF. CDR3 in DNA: TGTGCCACCTCACACGGCTACGAGCAGTACTTC.

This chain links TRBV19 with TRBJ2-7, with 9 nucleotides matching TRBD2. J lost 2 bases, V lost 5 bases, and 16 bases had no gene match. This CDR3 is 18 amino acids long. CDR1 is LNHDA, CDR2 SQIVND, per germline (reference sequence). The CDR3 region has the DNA TGTGCCAGTAGTCCCAGTCGGCTAGCGGGACAATTTCCCTACGAGCAGTACTTC. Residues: CASSPSRLAGQFPYEQYF.

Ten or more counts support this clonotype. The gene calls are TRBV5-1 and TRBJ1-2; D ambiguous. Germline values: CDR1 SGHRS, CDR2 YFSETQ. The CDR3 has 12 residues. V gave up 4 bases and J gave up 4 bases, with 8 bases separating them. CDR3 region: CASSREGYGYTF. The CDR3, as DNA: TGCGCCAGCAGCCGCGAGGGCTATGGCTACACCTTC.

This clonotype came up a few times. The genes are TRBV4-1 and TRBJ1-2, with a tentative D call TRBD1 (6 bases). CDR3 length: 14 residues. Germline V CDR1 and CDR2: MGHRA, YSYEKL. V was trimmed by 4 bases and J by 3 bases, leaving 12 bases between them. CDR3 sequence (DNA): TGCGCCAGCAGCCGACAACAGGGCGACTATGGCTACACCTTC. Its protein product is CASSRQQGDYGYTF.

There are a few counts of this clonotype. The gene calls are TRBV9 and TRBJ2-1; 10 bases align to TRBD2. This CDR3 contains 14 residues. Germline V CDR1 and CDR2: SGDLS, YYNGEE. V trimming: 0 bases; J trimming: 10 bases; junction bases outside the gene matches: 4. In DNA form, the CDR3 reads TGTGCCAGCAGCGTAGTCGGGACTAGCGACGAGCAGTTCTTC. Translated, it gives CASSVVGTSDEQFF.

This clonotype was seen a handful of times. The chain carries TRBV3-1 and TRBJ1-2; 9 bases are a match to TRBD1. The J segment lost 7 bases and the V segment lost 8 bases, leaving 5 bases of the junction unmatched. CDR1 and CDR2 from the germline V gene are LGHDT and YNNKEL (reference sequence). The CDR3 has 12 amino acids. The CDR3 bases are TGTGCCAGCGGGACAGGGCTTGGTGGCTACACCTTC. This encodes CASGTGLGGYTF.

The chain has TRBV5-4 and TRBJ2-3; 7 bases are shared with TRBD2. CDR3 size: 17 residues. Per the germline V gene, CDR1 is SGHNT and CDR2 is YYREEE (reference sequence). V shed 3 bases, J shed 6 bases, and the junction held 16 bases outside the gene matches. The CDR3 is CASSSGPLAARGDTQYF. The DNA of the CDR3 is TGTGCCAGCAGCTCAGGGCCTCTAGCGGCTCGGGGGGATACGCAGTATTTT.

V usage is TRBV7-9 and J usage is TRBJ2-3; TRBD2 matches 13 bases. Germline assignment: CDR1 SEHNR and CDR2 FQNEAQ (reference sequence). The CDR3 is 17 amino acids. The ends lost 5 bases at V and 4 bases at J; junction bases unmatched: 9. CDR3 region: CASSPTLGLAGADTQYF. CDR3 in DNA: TGTGCCAGCAGCCCCACCTTAGGACTAGCGGGGGCAGATACGCAGTATTTT.

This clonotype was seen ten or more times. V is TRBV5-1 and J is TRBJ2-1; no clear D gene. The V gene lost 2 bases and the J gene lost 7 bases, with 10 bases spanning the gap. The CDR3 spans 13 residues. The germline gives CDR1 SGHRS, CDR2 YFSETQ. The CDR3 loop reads CASSLNPGNEQFF. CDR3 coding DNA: TGCGCCAGCAGCTTAAACCCTGGGAATGAGCAGTTCTTC.

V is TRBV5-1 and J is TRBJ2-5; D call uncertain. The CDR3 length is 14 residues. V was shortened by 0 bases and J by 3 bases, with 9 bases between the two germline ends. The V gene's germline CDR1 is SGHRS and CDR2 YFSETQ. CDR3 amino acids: CASSLARAEETQYF. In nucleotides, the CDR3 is TGCGCCAGCAGCTTGGCTAGGGCCGAAGAGACCCAGTACTTC. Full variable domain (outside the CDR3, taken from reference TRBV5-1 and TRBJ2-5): KAGVTQTPRYLIKTRGQQVTLSCSPISGHRSVSWYQQTPGQGLQFLFEYFSETQRNKGNFPGRFSGRQFSNSRSEMNVSTLELGDSALYLCASSLARAEETQYFGPGTRLLVL.